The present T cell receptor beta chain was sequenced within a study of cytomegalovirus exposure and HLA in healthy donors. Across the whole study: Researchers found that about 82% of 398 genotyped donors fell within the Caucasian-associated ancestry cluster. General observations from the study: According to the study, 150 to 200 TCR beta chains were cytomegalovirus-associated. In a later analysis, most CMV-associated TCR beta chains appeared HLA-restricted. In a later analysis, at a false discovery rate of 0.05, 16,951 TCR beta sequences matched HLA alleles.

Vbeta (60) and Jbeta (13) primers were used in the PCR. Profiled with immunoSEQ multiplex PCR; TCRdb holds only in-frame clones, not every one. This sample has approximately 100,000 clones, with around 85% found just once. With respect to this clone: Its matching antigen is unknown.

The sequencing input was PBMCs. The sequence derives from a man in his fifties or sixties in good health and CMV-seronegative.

CDR3 protein: CASSPPGGPYNEQFF. The CDR3 coding sequence is TGTGCCAGCAGCCCTCCCGGGGGACCCTACAATGAGCAGTTCTTC. This chain links TRBV9 with TRBJ2-1; D is possibly TRBD2 (6 bases). Trimming cost V 4 bases and J 2 bases, with 13 bases left between them. There are 15 residues in the CDR3. The V gene's germline CDR1 is SGDLS and CDR2 YYNGEE.